The entry that follows covers one TCR beta chain sequence. This record belongs to a study of blood T cell repertoires in COVID-19. Here immunoSEQ multiplex PCR was the method, and the copy in TCRdb shows in-frame clones only, minus some. The table has some 150,000 clones, under 85% seen once; the top ten hold 8.6%. CDR1 SNHLY and CDR2 FYNNEI come from the germline V gene. The V and J ends lost 7 bases and 1 base, in that order; junction bases with no gene match: 6. CDR3 length: 14 amino acids. Specimen: peripheral blood. The V and J genes are TRBV2 and TRBJ2-5, with 7 bases identical to TRBD1. The TCR comes from a man between 45 and 60 years old with active or convalescent COVID-19. CDR3 nucleotide sequence: TGTGCCAGCACCCCTAGGGACAGCCAAGAGACCCAGTACTTC. As protein: CASTPRDSQETQYF.